This T cell receptor beta chain came from a study of blood T cell repertoires in COVID-19. Turning to the study itself: Researchers got acute and convalescent COVID-19 samples from the United States, Italy and Spain. From T cells, B-cell-depleted T cells, or PBMCs came the material, which was cDNA or gDNA.

Original handling: Counts of nucleated cells, estimated from reference gene primer amplification, were obtained. Produced via immunoSEQ multiplex PCR; TCRdb's table is partial and in-frame only. D and trimming come from the DNA, and the V and J calls and clone size come from that table. The profile shows about 130,000 clones, roughly 80% of them singletons. The CDR3 contains 15 residues. Trimming took off 9 bases at V and 0 bases at J, with 15 bases between the two ends. Germline CDR1 is MNHEY and CDR2 is SVGAGI. The rearrangement joins TRBV6-5 to TRBJ1-5; D not certain. This receptor was taken from a woman aged 45-60 years with acute or convalescent COVID-19. Specimen: peripheral blood. Written as DNA, the CDR3 is TGTGCCAGTGCGTCAGCGTATAATAGCAATCAGCCCCAGCATTTT. This translates into CASASAYNSNQPQHF.